Presented here are 12 T cell receptor beta chains from one specimen sequenced in a study of T cell changes during pregnancy in multiple sclerosis (dated by TCRdb to the late 2010s). The library was generated by the immunoSEQ multiplex PCR assay. TCRdb re-hosts the immuneACCESS table, in-frame sequences only. Its copies lack some clones; in the studies checked, an unresolved V gene accounts for under half of them, and the cause for the rest is not known. This sample holds tens of thousands of clones; 90% to 95% were observed only once. Of the sample, 1.5% to 2% falls within the top ten clones. The specimen comprised peripheral blood, sampled in the first trimester of pregnancy. All receptors derive from a female donor in good health, enrolled as a control in a pregnancy study.

V is TRBV5-6 and J is TRBJ1-4, with D maybe TRBD1 (5 bases). V lost 2 bases to trimming and J lost 8 bases, with 19 bases between them. CDR1 is SGHDT and CDR2 is YYEEEE in the germline V gene. This CDR3 has 16 amino acids. CDR3 residues: CASSFGGAPNVEKLFF. The DNA of the CDR3 is TGTGCCAGCAGCTTTGGTGGGGCGCCGAACGTCGAAAAACTGTTTTTT.

This sequence joins TRBV5-1 and TRBJ2-7, with 8 positions matching TRBD1. The CDR3 length is 15 residues. In germline, CDR1 is SGHRS, CDR2 YFSETQ. With V trimmed by 0 bases and J by 3 bases, 5 bases remained unmatched. CDR3 sequence (DNA): TGCGCCAGCAGCTTGGCCGGGACAGGTATCTACGAGCAGTACTTC. This translates into CASSLAGTGIYEQYF.

This clone came up a few times. The rearrangement joins TRBV19 to TRBJ2-2; D not certain. Germline CDR1 is LNHDA and CDR2 is SQIVND (reference sequence). CDR3 length: 12 amino acids. Trimming removed 5 bases at V and 6 bases at J, with 7 bases between. DNA of the CDR3: TGTGCCAGTAGTTCCTTCGCCGGGGAGCTGTTTTTT. Its translation: CASSSFAGELFF.

The count of this clone is one. This chain uses TRBV7-2 with TRBJ2-5, with 8 bases lining up with TRBD2. CDR1 SGHTA and CDR2 FQGNSA come from the germline V gene. There are 18 residues in the CDR3. With V trimmed by 2 bases and J by 2 bases, 13 bases remained unmatched. CDR3 amino acids: CASSLKAGVGLRQETQYF. The DNA for the CDR3 is TGTGCCAGCAGCTTAAAAGCGGGAGTGGGCCTAAGGCAAGAGACCCAGTACTTC.

The chain is built from TRBV5-1 and TRBJ2-5; 8 positions agree with TRBD1. Germline CDR1 reads SGHRS; CDR2 reads YFSETQ. This CDR3 region has 13 residues. The V gene end was trimmed by 3 bases and the J gene end by 5 bases; junction bases not matched to a gene: 3. The CDR3 bases are TGCGCCAGCAGCTCGACAGGGGACGAGACCCAGTACTTC. It codes for CASSSTGDETQYF.

This chain connects TRBV7-8 to TRBJ2-5; D might be TRBD2 (6 bases). The CDR3 extends over 13 amino acids. Deletions cut 3 bases from V and 8 bases from J, with 13 bases between. Germline loops: CDR1 SGHVS, CDR2 FQNEAQ. The CDR3 DNA reads as TGTGCCAGCAGCTTGCCCGTCGGGGGAACCCAGTACTTC. This gives the protein CASSLPVGGTQYF. Together with reference TRBV7-8 and TRBJ2-5, the CDR3 gives the full variable domain: GAGVSQSPRYKVAKRGQDVALRCDPISGHVSLFWYQQALGQGPEFLTYFQNEAQLDKSGLPSDRFFAERPEGSVSTLKIQRTQQEDSAVYLCASSLPVGGTQYFGPGTRLLVL.

This chain links TRBV19 with TRBJ1-2; TRBD1 might be the D (5 bases). Germline V CDR1 and CDR2: LNHDA, SQIVND (reference sequence). The V and J ends lost 3 bases and 4 bases respectively, with 21 bases between them. The CDR3 is 17 amino acids. The CDR3 spells CASSMSSGTRTPYGYTF. The DNA of the CDR3 is TGTGCCAGTAGTATGTCATCCGGGACTAGAACGCCCTATGGCTACACCTTC.

V and J are TRBV5-1 and TRBJ2-7, with 10 bases fitting TRBD2. This CDR3 is built from 15 residues. In germline, CDR1 is SGHRS, CDR2 YFSETQ. Trimming removed 3 bases from V and 4 bases from J; junction bases left unmatched: 7. This chain's CDR3 is CASSWYSGRSYEQYF. CDR3 sequence (DNA): TGCGCCAGCAGCTGGTATAGCGGGAGGTCTTACGAGCAGTACTTC.

The rearrangement uses TRBV13 and TRBJ2-2, with 7 bases fitting TRBD1. This CDR3 contains 17 residues. CDR1 PRHDT and CDR2 FYEKMQ come from the germline V gene (reference sequence). V shed 0 bases, J shed 3 bases, and the junction held 7 bases outside the gene matches. The CDR3 loop reads CASSLGIGQDYTGELFF. DNA for the CDR3: TGTGCCAGCAGCTTAGGGATCGGACAGGACTACACCGGGGAGCTGTTTTTT.

For this clone: In the same sample, other DNA sequences code for this CDR3. The genes are TRBV5-1 and TRBJ2-1; tentative D call: TRBD2 (5 bases). Germline V gene lookup returns CDR1 SGHRS and CDR2 YFSETQ. The CDR3 is made up of 12 amino acids. Trimming pared 2 bases from V and 7 bases from J, leaving 7 bases between. The CDR3 spells CASSFRGNEQFF. The DNA for the CDR3 is TGCGCCAGCAGCTTTAGAGGGAATGAGCAGTTCTTC. Full variable domain (missing parts from reference TRBV5-1 and TRBJ2-1): KAGVTQTPRYLIKTRGQQVTLSCSPISGHRSVSWYQQTPGQGLQFLFEYFSETQRNKGNFPGRFSGRQFSNSRSEMNVSTLELGDSALYLCASSFRGNEQFFGPGTRLTVL.

The rearrangement links TRBV27 to TRBJ2-1; D perhaps matches TRBD1 (5 bases). With 1 base removed from V and 6 bases from J, the gap between germline ends came to 19 bases. Germline assignment: CDR1 MNHEY and CDR2 SMNVEV (reference sequence). There are 17 residues in the CDR3. CDR3: CASSLLAGAGPLNEQFF. The CDR3 region has the DNA TGTGCCAGCAGTTTATTGGCTGGGGCAGGGCCCCTCAATGAGCAGTTCTTC.

V and J are TRBV19 and TRBJ1-3; D gene uncertain. The CDR3 has 15 residues. The ends were cut back, 6 bases at V and 2 bases at J, with 14 bases in the middle. The germline CDR1 and CDR2 sequences are LNHDA and SQIVND (reference sequence). CDR3 sequence (DNA): TGTGCCAGTAGCACCCTTTCCGGGGCTGGAAACACCATATATTTT. The encoded protein is CASSTLSGAGNTIYF. The full variable domain, its missing parts supplied by reference TRBV19 and TRBJ1-3, is DGGITQSPKYLFRKEGQNVTLSCEQNLNHDAMYWYRQDPGQGLRLIYYSQIVNDFQKGDIAEGYSVSREKKESFPLTVTSAQKNPTAFYLCASSTLSGAGNTIYFGEGSWLTVV.